These 5 T cell receptor beta chains were all obtained from the same sample, sequenced in a study of blood T cell repertoires in COVID-19. Profiled with immunoSEQ multiplex PCR; TCRdb holds only in-frame clones, not every one. Among a few hundred thousand clones listed, 80% to 90% were seen once. Sequenced sample: peripheral blood. All receptors derive from a man aged 45-65 years with active or convalescent COVID-19.

V is TRBV2 and J is TRBJ2-3; no clear D gene. The germline V gene encodes CDR1 SNHLY and CDR2 FYNNEI. This CDR3 comprises 11 residues. Trimming shortened V by 6 bases and J by 3 bases, and 4 bases separated the two germline ends. CDR3 nucleotide sequence: TGTGCCAGCAGGTCAACAGATACGCAGTATTTT. Its protein is CASRSTDTQYF. Drawing the rest from reference TRBV2 and TRBJ2-3, the complete variable domain is EPEVTQTPSHQVTQMGQEVILRCVPISNHLYFYWYRQILGQKVEFLVSFYNNEISEKSEIFDDQFSVERPDGSNFTLKIRSTKLEDSAMYFCASRSTDTQYFGPGTRLTVL.

V usage is TRBV15 and J usage is TRBJ2-6; 8 bases are a match to TRBD1. The CDR3 consists of 19 residues. Germline V gene lookup returns CDR1 LNHNV and CDR2 YYDKDF (reference sequence). The V segment lost 3 bases and the J segment 0 bases; nucleotides outside the gene matches: 10. The CDR3 bases are TGTGCCACCAGCAGCCCTGGACAGGGACCTTTCTCTGGGGCCAACGTCCTGACTTTC. Amino acids: CATSSPGQGPFSGANVLTF.

The chain employs TRBV3-1 (or the pseudogene TRBV3-2) and TRBJ1-5; D uncertain. Trimming cost V 7 bases and J 0 bases, with 22 bases left between them. This CDR3 is 18 amino acids long. Germline-derived CDR1 and CDR2 are LGHDT and YNNKEL (reference sequence). The CDR3 sequence: CASILTKRAEYSNQPQHF. DNA for the CDR3: TGTGCCAGCATCCTAACAAAGCGGGCTGAATATAGCAATCAGCCCCAGCATTTT.

J is TRBJ2-5 and V is TRBV4-2; 9 bases are shared with TRBD2. Germline CDR1 is LGHNA and CDR2 is YNFKEQ. With 4 bases clipped from V and 4 bases from J, the junction kept 16 bases outside the gene matches. The CDR3 extends over 18 amino acids. CDR3 sequence reads: CASSPVRIGGGAGETQYF. The CDR3 DNA is TGTGCCAGCAGCCCAGTTCGCATTGGCGGGGGGGCGGGAGAGACCCAGTACTTC.

The chain combines TRBV6-6 with TRBJ1-6, with TRBD1 matching 7 bases. The V gene end was trimmed by 2 bases and the J gene end by 13 bases; junction bases not matched to a gene: 8. The CDR3 has 14 amino acids. The V gene's germline CDR1 is MNHNY and CDR2 SVGAGI (reference sequence). The CDR3 protein is CASSYMRGRLPLHF. The CDR3 DNA sequence: TGTGCCAGCAGTTACATGAGGGGGCGTCTCCCCCTCCACTTT.